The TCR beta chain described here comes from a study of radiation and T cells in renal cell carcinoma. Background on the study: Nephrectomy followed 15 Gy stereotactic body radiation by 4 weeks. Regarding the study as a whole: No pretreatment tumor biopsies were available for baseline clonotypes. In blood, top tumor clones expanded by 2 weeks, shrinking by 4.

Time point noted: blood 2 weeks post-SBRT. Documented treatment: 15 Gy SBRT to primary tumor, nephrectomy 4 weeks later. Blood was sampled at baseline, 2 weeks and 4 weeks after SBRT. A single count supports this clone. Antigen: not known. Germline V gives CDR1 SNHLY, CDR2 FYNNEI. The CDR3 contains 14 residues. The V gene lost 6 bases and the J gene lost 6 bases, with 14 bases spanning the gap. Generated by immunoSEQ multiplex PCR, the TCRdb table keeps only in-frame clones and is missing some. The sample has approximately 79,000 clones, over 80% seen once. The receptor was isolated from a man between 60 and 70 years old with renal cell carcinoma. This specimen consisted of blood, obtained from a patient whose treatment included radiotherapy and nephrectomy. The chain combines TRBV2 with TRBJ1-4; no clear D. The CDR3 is CASSAAGPDEKLFF. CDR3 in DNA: TGTGCCAGCAGCGCAGCGGGCCCGGATGAAAAACTGTTTTTT.